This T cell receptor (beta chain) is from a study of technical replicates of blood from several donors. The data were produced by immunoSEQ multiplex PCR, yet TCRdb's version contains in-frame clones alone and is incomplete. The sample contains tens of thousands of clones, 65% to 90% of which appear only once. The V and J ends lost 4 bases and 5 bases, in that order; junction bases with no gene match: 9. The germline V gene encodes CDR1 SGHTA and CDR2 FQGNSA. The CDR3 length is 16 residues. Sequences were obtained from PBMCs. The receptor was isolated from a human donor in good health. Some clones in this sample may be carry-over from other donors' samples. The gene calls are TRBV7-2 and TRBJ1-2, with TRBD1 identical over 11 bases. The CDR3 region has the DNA TGTGCCAGCAGCTCGGACAGGGGGCGGACGGGGTATGGCTACACCTTC. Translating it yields CASSSDRGRTGYGYTF.